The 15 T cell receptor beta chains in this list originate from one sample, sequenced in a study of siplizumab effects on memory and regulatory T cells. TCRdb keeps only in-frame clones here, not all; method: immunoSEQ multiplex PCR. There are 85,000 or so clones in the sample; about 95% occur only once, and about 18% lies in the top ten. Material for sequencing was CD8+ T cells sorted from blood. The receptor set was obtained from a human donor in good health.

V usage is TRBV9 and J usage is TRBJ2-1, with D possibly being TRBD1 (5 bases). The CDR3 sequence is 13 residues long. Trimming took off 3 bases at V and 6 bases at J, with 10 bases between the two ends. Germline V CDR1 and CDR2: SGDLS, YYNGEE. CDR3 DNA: TGTGCCAGCAGCGCAGGACACCCCAATGAGCAGTTCTTC. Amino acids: CASSAGHPNEQFF.

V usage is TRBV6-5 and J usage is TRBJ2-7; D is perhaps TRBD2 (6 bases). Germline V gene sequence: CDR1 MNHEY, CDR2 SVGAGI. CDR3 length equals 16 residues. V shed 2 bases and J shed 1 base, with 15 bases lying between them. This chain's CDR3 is CASSYNPSESSYEQYF. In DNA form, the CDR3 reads TGTGCCAGCAGTTACAACCCTAGCGAGTCGTCCTACGAGCAGTACTTC.

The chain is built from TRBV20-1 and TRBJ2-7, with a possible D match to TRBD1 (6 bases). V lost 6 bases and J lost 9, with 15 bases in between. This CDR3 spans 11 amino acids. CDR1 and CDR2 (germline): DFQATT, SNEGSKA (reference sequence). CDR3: CSAPDGGGQYF. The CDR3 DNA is TGCAGTGCACCCGATGGGGGCGGGCAGTACTTC.

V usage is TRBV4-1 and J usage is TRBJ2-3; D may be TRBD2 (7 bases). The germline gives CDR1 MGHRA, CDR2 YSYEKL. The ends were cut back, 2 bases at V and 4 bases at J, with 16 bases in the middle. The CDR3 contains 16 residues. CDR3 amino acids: CASSQFGGGASDTQYF. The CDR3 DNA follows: TGCGCCAGCAGCCAATTTGGCGGGGGCGCATCAGATACGCAGTATTTT.

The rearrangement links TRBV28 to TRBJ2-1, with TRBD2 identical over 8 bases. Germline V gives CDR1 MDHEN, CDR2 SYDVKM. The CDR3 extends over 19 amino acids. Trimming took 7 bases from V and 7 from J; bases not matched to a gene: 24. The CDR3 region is CASTQRPRLALNWGNEQFF. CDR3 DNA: TGTGCCAGCACCCAAAGACCCAGACTAGCGCTTAATTGGGGGAATGAGCAGTTCTTC.

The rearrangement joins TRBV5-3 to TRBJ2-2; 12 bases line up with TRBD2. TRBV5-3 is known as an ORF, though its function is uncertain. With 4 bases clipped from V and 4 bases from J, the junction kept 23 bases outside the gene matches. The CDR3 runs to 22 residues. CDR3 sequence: CARSLAHDLASGRANRTGELFF. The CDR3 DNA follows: TGTGCCAGAAGCCTAGCCCACGACCTGGCTAGCGGGAGGGCCAATCGCACCGGGGAGCTGTTTTTT.

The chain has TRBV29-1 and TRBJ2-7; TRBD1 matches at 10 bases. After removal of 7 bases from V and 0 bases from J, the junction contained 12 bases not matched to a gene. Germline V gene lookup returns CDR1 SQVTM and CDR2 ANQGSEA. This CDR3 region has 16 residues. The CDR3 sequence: CSGTGVGQGNSYEQYF. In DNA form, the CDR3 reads TGCAGCGGGACTGGGGTGGGACAGGGGAACTCCTACGAGCAGTACTTC.

In nucleotides, the CDR3 is TGTGCCAGCACCCAAGGATTGGGGTTTGGGCAAGAGACCCAGTACTTC. Amino acids: CASTQGLGFGQETQYF. The V gene is TRBV28, the J gene TRBJ2-5; no firm D call. The length of the CDR3 is 16 residues. The germline V gene encodes CDR1 MDHEN and CDR2 SYDVKM. The V gene lost 7 bases and the J gene lost 2 bases, with 20 bases spanning the gap. The complete variable domain, with remaining parts taken from reference TRBV28 and TRBJ2-5, reads DVKVTQSSRYLVKRTGEKVFLECVQDMDHENMFWYRQDPGLGLRLIYFSYDVKMKEKGDIPEGYSVSREKKERFSLILESASTNQTSMYLCASTQGLGFGQETQYFGPGTRLLVL.

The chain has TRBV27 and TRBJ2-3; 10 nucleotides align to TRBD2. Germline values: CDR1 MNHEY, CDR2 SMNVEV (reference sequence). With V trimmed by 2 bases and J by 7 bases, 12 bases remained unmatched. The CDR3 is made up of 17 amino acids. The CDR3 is CASSLTEGLALENTQYF. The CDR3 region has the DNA TGTGCCAGCAGTTTAACCGAGGGACTAGCGTTGGAAAATACGCAGTATTTT.

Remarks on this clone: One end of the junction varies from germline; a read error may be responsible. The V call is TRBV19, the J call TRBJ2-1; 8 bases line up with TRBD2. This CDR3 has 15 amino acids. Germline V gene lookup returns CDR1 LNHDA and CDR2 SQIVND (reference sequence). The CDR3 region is CASRIAGSAYNEQFF. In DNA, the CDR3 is TGTGCCAGTAGGATAGCGGGATCGGCGTACAATGAGCAGTTCTTC.

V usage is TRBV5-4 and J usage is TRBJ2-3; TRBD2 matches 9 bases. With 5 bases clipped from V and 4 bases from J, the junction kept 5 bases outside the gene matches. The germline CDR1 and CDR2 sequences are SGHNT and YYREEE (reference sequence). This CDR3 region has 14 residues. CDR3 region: CASRGSGSSDTQYF. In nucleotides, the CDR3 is TGTGCCAGCAGGGGTAGCGGGAGTTCAGATACGCAGTATTTT.

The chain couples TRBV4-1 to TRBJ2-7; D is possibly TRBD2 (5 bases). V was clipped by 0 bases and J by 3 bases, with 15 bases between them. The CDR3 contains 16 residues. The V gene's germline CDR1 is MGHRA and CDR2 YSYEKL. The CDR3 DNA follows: TGCGCCAGCAGCCAAGATCTGCGGGCCGACCTCTACGAGCAGTACTTC. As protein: CASSQDLRADLYEQYF.

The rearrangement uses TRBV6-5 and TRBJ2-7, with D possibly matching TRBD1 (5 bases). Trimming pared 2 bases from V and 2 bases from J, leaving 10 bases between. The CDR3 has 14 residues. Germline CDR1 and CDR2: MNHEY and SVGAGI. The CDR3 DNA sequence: TGTGCCAGCAGTTACCAGGGTGTAACCTACGAGCAGTACTTC. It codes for CASSYQGVTYEQYF.

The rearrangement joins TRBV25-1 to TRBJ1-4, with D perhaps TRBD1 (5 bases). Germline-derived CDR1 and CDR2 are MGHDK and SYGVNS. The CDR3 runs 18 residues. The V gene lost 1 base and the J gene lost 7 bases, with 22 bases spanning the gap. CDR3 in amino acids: CASSELSDSLTESEKLFF. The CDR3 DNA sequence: TGTGCCAGCAGTGAATTGAGCGACAGTCTTACGGAGAGTGAAAAACTGTTTTTT.

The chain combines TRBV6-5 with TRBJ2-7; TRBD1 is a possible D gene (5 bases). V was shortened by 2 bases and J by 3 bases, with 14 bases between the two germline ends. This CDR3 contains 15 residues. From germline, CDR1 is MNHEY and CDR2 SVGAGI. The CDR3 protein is CASSYMGPPGYEQYF. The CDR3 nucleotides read TGTGCCAGCAGTTACATGGGGCCCCCGGGCTACGAGCAGTACTTC.